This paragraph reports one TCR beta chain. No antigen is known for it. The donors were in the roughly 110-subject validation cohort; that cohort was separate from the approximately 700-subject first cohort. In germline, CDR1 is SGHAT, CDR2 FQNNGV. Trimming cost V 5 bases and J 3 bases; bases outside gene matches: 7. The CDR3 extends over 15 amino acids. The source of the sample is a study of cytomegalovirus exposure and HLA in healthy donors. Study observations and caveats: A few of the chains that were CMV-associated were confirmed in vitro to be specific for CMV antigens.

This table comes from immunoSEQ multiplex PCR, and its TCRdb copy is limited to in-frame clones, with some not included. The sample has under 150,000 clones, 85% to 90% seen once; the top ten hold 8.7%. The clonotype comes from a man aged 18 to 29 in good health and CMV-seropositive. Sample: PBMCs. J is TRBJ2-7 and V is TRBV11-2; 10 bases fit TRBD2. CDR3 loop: CASSELAGAFYEQYF. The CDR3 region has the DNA TGTGCCAGCAGCGAGCTAGCGGGGGCATTCTACGAGCAGTACTTC.